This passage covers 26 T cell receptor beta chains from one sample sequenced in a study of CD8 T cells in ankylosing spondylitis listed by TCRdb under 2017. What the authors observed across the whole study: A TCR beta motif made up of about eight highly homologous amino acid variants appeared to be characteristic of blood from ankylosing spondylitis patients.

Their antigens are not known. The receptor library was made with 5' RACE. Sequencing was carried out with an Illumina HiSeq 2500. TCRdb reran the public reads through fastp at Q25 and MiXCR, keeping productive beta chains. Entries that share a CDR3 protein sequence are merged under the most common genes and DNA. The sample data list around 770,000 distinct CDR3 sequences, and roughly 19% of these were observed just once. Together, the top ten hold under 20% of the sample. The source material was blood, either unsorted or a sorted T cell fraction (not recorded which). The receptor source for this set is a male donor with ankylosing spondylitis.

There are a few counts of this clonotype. The CDR3 protein is CSARLGQGRNQPQHF. Here the CDR3 DNA reads TGCAGTGCTAGACTTGGACAGGGCCGCAATCAGCCCCAGCATTTT. This rearrangement joins TRBV20-1 to TRBJ1-5, with 8 bases aligning to TRBD1. Germline V lookup: CDR1 DFQATT, CDR2 SNEGSKA (reference sequence). The junction had 5 bases not matched to a gene; V was cut back by 2 bases and J by 2 bases. The CDR3 is 15 residues long.

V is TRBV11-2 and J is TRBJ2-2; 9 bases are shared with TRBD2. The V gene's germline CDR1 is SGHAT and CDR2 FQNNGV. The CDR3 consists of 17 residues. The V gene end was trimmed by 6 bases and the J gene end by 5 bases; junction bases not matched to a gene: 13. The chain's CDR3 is CASRPLQLAGKTGELFF. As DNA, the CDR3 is TGTGCCAGCAGACCCCTCCAGCTAGCGGGGAAAACCGGGGAGCTGTTTTTT.

CDR3 sequence: CASSPSTGGGHEQFF. As DNA, the CDR3 is TGTGCCAGCAGCCCGTCGACGGGGGGGGGACATGAGCAGTTCTTC. This chain connects TRBV6-2 or TRBV6-3 to TRBJ2-1, with 8 bases aligning to TRBD2. Germline trimming cut 6 bases from V and 8 bases from J; bases unmatched to any gene: 12. The CDR3 has 15 residues. In germline, CDR1 is MNHEY, CDR2 SVGEGT.

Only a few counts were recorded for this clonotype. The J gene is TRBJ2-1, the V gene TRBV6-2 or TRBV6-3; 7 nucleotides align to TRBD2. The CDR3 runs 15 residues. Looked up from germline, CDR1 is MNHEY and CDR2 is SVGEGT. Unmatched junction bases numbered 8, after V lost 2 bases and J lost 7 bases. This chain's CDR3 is CASSYTGGAFNEQFF. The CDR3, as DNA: TGTGCCAGCAGTTACACGGGAGGAGCTTTTAATGAGCAGTTCTTC.

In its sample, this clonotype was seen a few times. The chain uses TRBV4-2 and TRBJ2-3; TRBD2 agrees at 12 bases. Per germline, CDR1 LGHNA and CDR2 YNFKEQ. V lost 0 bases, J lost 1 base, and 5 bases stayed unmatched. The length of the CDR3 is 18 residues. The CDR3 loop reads CASSQDRRTSGGTDTQYF. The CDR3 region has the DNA TGTGCCAGCAGCCAAGATCGACGGACTAGCGGGGGCACAGATACGCAGTATTTT.

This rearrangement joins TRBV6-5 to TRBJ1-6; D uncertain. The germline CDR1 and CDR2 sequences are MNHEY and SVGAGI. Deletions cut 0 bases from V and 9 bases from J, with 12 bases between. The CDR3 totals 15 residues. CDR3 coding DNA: TGTGCCAGCAGTTACTCAGACACCAGAGGTTCACCCCTCCACTTT. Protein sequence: CASSYSDTRGSPLHF.

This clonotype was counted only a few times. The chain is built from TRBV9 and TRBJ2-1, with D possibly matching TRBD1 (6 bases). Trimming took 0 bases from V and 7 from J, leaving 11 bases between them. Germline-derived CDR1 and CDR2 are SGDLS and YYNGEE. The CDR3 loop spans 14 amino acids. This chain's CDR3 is CASSVGGTNNEQFF. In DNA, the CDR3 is TGTGCCAGCAGCGTAGGTGGGACAAATAATGAGCAGTTCTTC.

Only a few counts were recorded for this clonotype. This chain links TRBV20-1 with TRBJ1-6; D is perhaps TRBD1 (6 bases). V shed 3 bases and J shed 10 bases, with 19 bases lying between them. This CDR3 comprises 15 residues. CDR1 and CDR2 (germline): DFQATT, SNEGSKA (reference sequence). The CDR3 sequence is CSARDSQLGGSPLHF. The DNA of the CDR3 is TGCAGTGCTAGGGACAGCCAGCTAGGGGGATCACCCCTCCACTTT.

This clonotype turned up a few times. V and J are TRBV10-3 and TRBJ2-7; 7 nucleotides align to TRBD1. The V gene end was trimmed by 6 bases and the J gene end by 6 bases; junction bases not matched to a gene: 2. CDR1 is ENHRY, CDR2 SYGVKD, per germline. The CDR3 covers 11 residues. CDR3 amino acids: CAISRDSEQYF. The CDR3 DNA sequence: TGTGCCATCAGCCGGGACAGCGAGCAGTACTTC.

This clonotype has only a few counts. CDR3 in amino acids: CASSQGWGTVHNEQFF. The CDR3 bases are TGCGCCAGCAGCCAAGGGTGGGGGACAGTCCACAATGAGCAGTTCTTC. The chain recombines TRBV4-1 with TRBJ2-1; the match to TRBD1 covers 7 bases. The CDR3 runs to 16 residues. Trimming removed 1 base from V and 5 bases from J; junction bases left unmatched: 8. Germline V gene sequence: CDR1 MGHRA, CDR2 YSYEKL.

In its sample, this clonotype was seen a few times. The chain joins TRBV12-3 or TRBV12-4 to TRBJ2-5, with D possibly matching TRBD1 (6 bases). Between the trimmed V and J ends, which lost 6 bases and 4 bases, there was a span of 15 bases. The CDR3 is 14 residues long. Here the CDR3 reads CASSPTGRGETQYF. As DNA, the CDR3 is TGTGCCAGCAGCCCCACAGGGCGCGGAGAGACCCAGTACTTC.

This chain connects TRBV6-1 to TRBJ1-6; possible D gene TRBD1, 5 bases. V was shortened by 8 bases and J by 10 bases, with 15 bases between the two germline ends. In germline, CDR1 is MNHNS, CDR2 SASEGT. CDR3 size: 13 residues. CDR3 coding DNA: TGTGCCAGCGGGGACTACAGTAAATCACCCCTCCACTTT. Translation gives CASGDYSKSPLHF.

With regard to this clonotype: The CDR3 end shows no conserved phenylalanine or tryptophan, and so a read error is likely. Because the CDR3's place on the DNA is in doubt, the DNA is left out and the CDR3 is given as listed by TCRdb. The CDR3 here is CASSMARATEAFEV. This chain joins TRBV18 and TRBJ1-1; TRBD1 is the table's D call and was not checked against the DNA. Including both end residues, the CDR3 is 14 amino acids long. Germline-derived CDR1 and CDR2 are KGHSH and LQKENI.

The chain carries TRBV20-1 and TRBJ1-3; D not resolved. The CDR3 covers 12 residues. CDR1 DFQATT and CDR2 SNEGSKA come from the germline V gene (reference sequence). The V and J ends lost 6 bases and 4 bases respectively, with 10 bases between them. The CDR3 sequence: CSAQTPGNTIYF. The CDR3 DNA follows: TGCAGTGCCCAGACACCCGGAAACACCATATATTTT.

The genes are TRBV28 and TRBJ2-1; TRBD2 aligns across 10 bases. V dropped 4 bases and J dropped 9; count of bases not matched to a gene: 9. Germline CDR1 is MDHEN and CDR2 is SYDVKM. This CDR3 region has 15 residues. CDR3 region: CASSSAASGGLEQFF. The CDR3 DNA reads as TGTGCCAGCAGTTCTGCGGCTAGCGGGGGCCTTGAGCAGTTCTTC.

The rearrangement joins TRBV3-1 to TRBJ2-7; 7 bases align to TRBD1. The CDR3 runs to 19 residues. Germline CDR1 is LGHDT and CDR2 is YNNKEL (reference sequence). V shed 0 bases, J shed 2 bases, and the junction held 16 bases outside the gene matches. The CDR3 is CASSQDNPWTGFVTYEQYF. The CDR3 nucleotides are TGTGCCAGCAGCCAAGATAACCCCTGGACAGGCTTCGTTACCTACGAGCAGTACTTC.

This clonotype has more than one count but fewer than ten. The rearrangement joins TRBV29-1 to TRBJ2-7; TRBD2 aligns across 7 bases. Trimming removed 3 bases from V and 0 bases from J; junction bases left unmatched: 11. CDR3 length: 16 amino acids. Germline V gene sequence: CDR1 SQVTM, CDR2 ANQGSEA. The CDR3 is CSVDAGRGGSSYEQYF. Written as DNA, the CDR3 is TGCAGCGTTGATGCAGGGAGGGGAGGAAGCTCCTACGAGCAGTACTTC.

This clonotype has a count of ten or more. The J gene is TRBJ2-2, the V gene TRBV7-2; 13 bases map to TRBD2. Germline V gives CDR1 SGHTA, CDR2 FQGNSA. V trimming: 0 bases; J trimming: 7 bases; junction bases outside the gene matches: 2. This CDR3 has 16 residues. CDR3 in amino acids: CASSLAGLAGYGELFF. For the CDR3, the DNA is TGTGCCAGCAGCTTAGCGGGACTAGCGGGGTACGGGGAGCTGTTTTTT.

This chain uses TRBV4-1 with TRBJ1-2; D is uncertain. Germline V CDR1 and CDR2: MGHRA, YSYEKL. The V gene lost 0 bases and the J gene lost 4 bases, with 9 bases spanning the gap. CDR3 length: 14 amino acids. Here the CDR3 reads CASSQDNSFYGYTF. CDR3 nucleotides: TGCGCCAGCAGCCAAGATAACAGCTTCTATGGCTACACCTTC.

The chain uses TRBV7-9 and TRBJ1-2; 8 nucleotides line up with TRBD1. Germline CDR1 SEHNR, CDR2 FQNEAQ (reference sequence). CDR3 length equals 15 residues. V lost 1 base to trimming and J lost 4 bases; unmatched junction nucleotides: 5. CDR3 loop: CASSLDDRGSYGYTF. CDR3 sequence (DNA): TGTGCCAGCAGCTTAGACGACAGGGGCTCCTATGGCTACACCTTC.

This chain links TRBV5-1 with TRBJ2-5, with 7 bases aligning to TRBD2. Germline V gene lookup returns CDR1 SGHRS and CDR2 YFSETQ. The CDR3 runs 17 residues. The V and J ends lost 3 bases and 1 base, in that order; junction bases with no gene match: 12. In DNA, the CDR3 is TGCGCCAGCAGCTCAAAGGGGCTAGCGGTAACCCAAGAGACCCAGTACTTC. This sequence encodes CASSSKGLAVTQETQYF.

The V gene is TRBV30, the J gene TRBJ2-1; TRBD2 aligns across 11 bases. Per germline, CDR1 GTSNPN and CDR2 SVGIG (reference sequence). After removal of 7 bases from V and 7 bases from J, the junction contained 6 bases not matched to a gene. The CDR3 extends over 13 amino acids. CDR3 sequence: CASLAGDTNEQFF. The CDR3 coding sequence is TGTGCCTCACTAGCGGGAGACACTAATGAGCAGTTCTTC. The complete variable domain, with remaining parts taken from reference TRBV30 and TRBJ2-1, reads SQTIHQWPATLVQPVGSPLSLECTVEGTSNPNLYWYRQAAGRGLQLLFYSVGIGQISSEVPQNLSASRPQDRQFILSSKKLLLSDSGFYLCASLAGDTNEQFFGPGTRLTVL.

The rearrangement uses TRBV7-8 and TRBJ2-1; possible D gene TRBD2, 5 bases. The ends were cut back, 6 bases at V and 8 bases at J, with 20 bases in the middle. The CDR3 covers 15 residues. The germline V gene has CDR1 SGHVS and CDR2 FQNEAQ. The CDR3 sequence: CASRRRSGRADEQFF. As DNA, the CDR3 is TGTGCCAGCAGACGCAGATCCGGGCGGGCGGATGAGCAGTTCTTC.

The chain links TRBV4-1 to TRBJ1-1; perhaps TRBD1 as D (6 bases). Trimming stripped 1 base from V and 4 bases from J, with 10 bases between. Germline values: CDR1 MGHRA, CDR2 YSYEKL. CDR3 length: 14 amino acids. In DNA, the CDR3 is TGCGCCAGCAGCCAAGCAGGGGCAAGCACTGAAGCTTTCTTT. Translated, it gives CASSQAGASTEAFF.

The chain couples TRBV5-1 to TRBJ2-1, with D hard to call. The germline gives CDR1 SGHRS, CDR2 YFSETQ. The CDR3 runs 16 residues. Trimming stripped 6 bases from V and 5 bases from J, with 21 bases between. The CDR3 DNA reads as TGCGCCAGCACCCACTCGGAAATATCCTTACACAATGAGCAGTTCTTC. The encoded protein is CASTHSEISLHNEQFF. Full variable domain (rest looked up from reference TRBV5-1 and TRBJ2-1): KAGVTQTPRYLIKTRGQQVTLSCSPISGHRSVSWYQQTPGQGLQFLFEYFSETQRNKGNFPGRFSGRQFSNSRSEMNVSTLELGDSALYLCASTHSEISLHNEQFFGPGTRLTVL.

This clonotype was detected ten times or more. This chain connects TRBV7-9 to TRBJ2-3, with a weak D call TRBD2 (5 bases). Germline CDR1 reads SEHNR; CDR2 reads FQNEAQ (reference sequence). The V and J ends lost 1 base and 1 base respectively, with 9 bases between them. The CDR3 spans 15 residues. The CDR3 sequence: CASSLGGGRTDTQYF. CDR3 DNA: TGTGCCAGCAGCTTAGGAGGAGGCCGCACAGATACGCAGTATTTT.